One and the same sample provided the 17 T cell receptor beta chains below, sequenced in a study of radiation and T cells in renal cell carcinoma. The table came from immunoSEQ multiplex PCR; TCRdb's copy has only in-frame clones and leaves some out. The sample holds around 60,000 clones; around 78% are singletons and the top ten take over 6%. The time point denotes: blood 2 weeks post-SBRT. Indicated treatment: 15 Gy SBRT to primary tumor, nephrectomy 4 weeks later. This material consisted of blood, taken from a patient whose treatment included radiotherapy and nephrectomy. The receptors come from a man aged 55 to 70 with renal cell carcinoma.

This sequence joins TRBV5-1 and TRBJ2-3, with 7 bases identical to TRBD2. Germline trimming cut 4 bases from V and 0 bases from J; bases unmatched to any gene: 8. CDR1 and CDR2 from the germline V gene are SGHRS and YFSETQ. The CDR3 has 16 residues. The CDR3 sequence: CASSAAGDPSTDTQYF. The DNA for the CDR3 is TGCGCCAGCAGCGCCGCGGGAGACCCTAGCACAGATACGCAGTATTTT.

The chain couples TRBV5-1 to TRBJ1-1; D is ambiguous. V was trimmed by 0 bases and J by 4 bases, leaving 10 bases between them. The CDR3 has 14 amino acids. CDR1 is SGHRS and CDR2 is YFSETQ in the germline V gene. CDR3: CASSLGTRGTEAFF. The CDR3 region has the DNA TGCGCCAGCAGCTTGGGGACCCGAGGCACTGAAGCTTTCTTT.

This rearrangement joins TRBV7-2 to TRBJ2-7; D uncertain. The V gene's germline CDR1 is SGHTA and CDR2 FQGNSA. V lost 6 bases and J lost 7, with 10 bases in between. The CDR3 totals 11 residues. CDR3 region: CASRSSREQYF. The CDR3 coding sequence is TGTGCCAGCAGAAGTTCTCGGGAGCAGTACTTC. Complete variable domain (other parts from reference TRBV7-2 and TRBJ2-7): GAGVSQSPSNKVTEKGKDVELRCDPISGHTALYWYRQSLGQGLEFLIYFQGNSAPDKSGLPSDRFSAERTGGSVSTLTIQRTQQEDSAVYLCASRSSREQYFGPGTRLTVT.

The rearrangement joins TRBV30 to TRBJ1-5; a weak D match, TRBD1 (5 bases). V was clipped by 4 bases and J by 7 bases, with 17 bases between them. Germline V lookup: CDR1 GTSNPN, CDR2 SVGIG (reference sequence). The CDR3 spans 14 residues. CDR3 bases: TGTGCCTGGAACCGAATGGGGGGTTCCCAGCCCCAGCATTTT. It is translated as CAWNRMGGSQPQHF.

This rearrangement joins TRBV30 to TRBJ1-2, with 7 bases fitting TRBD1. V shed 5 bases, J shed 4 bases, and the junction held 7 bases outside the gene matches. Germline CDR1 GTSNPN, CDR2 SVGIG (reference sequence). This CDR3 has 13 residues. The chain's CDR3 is CAWDSGTAYGYTF. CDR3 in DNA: TGTGCCTGGGATTCCGGGACAGCCTATGGCTACACCTTC.

CDR3 coding DNA: TGCGCCAGCAGTGCGCCACAGGAAAACAATGAGCAGTTCTTC. It specifies CASSAPQENNEQFF. This chain joins TRBV10-2 and TRBJ2-1; possibly TRBD1 for D (5 bases). V was cut by 4 bases and J by 5 bases, with 12 bases left in between. Germline loops: CDR1 WSHSY, CDR2 SAAADI. CDR3 size: 14 residues.

The CDR3 coding sequence is TGTGCCAGCAGCTTAGGGCGTCCAGGGAGCCGGGGGTATGGCTACACCTTC. Translation gives CASSLGRPGSRGYGYTF. V is TRBV13 and J is TRBJ1-2, with D perhaps TRBD1 (5 bases). Trimming left V 0 bases short and J 5 bases short, with 19 bases between. Germline CDR1 reads PRHDT; CDR2 reads FYEKMQ (reference sequence). The CDR3 totals 17 residues.

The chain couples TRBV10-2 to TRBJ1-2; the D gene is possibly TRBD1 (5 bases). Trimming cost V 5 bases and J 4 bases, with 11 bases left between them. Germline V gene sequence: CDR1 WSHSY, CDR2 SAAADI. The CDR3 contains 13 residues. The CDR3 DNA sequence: TGCGCCAGCAGTCCACAGGTTTCCTATGGCTACACCTTC. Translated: CASSPQVSYGYTF.

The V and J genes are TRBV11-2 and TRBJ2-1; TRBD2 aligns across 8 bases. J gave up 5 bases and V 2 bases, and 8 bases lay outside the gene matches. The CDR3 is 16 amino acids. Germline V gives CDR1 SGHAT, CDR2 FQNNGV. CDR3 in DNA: TGTGCCAGCAGCTTAAGCAGCGGGAGTACCCACAATGAGCAGTTCTTC. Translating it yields CASSLSSGSTHNEQFF. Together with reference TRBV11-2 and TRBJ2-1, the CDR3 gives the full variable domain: EAGVAQSPRYKIIEKRQSVAFWCNPISGHATLYWYQQILGQGPKLLIQFQNNGVVDDSQLPKDRFSAERLKGVDSTLKIQPAKLEDSAVYLCASSLSSGSTHNEQFFGPGTRLTVL.

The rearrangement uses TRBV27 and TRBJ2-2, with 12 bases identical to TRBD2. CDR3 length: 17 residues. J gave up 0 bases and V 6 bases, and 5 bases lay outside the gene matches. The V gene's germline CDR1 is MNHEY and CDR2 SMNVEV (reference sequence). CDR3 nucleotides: TGTGCCAGCAGCCCCCTAGCGGGAGGGCCGAACACCGGGGAGCTGTTTTTT. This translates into CASSPLAGGPNTGELFF.

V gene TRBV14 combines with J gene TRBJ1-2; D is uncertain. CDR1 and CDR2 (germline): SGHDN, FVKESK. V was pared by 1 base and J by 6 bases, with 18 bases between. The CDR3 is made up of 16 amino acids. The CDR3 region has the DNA TGTGCCAGCAGCCAAGTAGGGCGGGAGAGTACGGATGGCTACACCTTC. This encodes CASSQVGRESTDGYTF.

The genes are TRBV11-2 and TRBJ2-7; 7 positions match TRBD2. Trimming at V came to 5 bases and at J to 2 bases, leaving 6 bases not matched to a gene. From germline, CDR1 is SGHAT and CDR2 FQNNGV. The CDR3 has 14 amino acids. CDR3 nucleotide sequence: TGTGCCAGCAGCCTCCTAGCGGAGACCTACGAGCAGTACTTC. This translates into CASSLLAETYEQYF.

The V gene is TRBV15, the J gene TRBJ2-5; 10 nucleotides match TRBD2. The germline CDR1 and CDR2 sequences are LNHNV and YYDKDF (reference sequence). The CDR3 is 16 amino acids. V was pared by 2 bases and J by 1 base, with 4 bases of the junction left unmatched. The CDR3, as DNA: TGTGCCACCAGCAGAAGCGGGGGGGCACTCCAAGAGACCCAGTACTTC. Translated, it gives CATSRSGGALQETQYF.

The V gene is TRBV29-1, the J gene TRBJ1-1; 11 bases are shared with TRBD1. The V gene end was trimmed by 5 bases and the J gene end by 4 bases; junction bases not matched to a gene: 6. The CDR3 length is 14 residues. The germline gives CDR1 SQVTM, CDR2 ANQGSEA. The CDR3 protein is CSVQDRGRVTEAFF. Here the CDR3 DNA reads TGCAGCGTTCAGGACAGGGGGCGAGTCACTGAAGCTTTCTTT.

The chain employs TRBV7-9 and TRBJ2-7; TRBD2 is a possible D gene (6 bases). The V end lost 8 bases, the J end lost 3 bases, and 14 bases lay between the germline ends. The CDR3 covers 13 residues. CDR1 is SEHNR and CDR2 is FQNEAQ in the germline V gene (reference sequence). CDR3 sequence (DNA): TGTGCCAGCTGGGGGGACCCGGGCTACGAGCAGTACGTC. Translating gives CASWGDPGYEQYV.

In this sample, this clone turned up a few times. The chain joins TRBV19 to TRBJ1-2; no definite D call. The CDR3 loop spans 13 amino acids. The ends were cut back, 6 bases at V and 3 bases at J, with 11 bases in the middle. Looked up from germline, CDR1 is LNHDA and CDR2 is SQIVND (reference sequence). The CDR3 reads CASRRERDYGYTF. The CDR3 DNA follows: TGTGCCAGTAGGAGGGAAAGGGACTATGGCTACACCTTC.

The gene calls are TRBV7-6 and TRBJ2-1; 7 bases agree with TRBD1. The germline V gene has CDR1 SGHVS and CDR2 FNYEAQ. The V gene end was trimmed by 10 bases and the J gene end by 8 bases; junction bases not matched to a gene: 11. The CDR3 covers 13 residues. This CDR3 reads CAIRDRTWDEQFF. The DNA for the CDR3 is TGTGCCATACGGGACAGAACCTGGGATGAGCAGTTCTTC.